One T cell receptor beta chain is described in this entry. Clones were read by immunoSEQ multiplex PCR, and TCRdb kept only the in-frame ones, dropping some. The sample carries roughly 760,000 clones, roughly 70% recorded once. This CDR3 contains 13 residues. Trimming stripped 5 bases from V and 3 bases from J, with 10 bases between. The germline V gene encodes CDR1 SGHNT and CDR2 YENEEA. The data belong to a study of shared clonotypes between healthy human individuals. The V and J genes are TRBV11-3 and TRBJ1-1; the D is unclear. The origin of this receptor is a woman younger than 45 in good health. The sequenced sample was memory CD4+ T cells sorted from blood. Subset here: CD45RA-negative fraction. CDR3 amino acids: CASSQEFDTEAFF. The CDR3 DNA sequence: TGTGCCAGCAGCCAAGAATTTGACACTGAAGCTTTCTTT.